One and the same sample provided the 25 T cell receptor beta chains below, sequenced in a study of blood T cell repertoires in COVID-19. Some clones are missing from TCRdb's copy, which holds only in-frame ones; the method was immunoSEQ multiplex PCR. The sample shows approximately 250,000 clones, 83% of them seen only once. Sequenced: peripheral blood. The source of these receptors is a human donor in a cohort sampled during active COVID-19.

The chain joins TRBV7-2 to TRBJ1-2; 12 bases align to TRBD1. The CDR3 has 14 residues. J lost 8 bases, V lost 8 bases, and 9 bases had no gene match. CDR1 is SGHTA, CDR2 FQGNSA, per germline. The CDR3 sequence is CASEGDRGLDGYTF. For the CDR3, the DNA is TGTGCCAGCGAGGGGGACAGGGGGCTTGACGGCTACACCTTC.

The chain recombines TRBV9 with TRBJ1-2; 7 bases line up with TRBD1. J gave up 8 bases and V 3 bases, and 10 bases lay outside the gene matches. The CDR3 sequence is 14 residues long. Germline-derived CDR1 and CDR2 are SGDLS and YYNGEE. CDR3 residues: CASSDGQASRGYTF. CDR3 DNA sequence: TGTGCCAGCAGCGATGGACAGGCCTCGAGGGGCTACACCTTC. Based on the CDR3 plus reference TRBV9 and TRBJ1-2, the full variable domain is DSGVTQTPKHLITATGQRVTLRCSPRSGDLSVYWYQQSLDQGLQFLIQYYNGEERAKGNILERFSAQQFPDLHSELNLSSLELGDSALYFCASSDGQASRGYTFGSGTRLTVV.

The genes are TRBV14 and TRBJ2-2; TRBD1 aligns across 7 bases. Germline assignment: CDR1 SGHDN and CDR2 FVKESK. After removal of 0 bases from V and 1 base from J, the junction contained 8 bases not matched to a gene. The length of the CDR3 is 18 residues. The CDR3 is CASSQDVRGGWNTGELFF. The CDR3 DNA follows: TGTGCCAGCAGCCAAGATGTGCGAGGGGGCTGGAACACCGGGGAGCTGTTTTTT.

This clone has just one count. The V and J genes are TRBV18 and TRBJ1-1, with D maybe TRBD1 (5 bases). Germline CDR1 is KGHSH and CDR2 is LQKENI. The CDR3 has 16 residues. Deletions cut 2 bases from V and 0 bases from J, with 13 bases between. This CDR3 is CASSPETGVMNTEAFF. The CDR3 coding sequence is TGTGCCAGCTCACCAGAAACGGGGGTGATGAACACTGAAGCTTTCTTT.

The genes are TRBV14 and TRBJ2-1; TRBD2 aligns across 9 bases. The J segment lost 6 bases and the V segment lost 4 bases, leaving 7 bases of the junction unmatched. Per germline, CDR1 SGHDN and CDR2 FVKESK. The CDR3 spans 15 residues. The CDR3 is CASSPRLAGFNEQFF. As DNA, the CDR3 is TGTGCCAGCAGCCCCCGGCTAGCGGGATTCAATGAGCAGTTCTTC. The entire variable domain, with the rest obtained from reference TRBV14 and TRBJ2-1, is as follows: EAGVTQFPSHSVIEKGQTVTLRCDPISGHDNLYWYRRVMGKEIKFLLHFVKESKQDESGMPNNRFLAERTGGTYSTLKVQPAELEDSGVYFCASSPRLAGFNEQFFGPGTRLTVL.

This chain connects TRBV12-5 to TRBJ1-6, with D uncertain. Germline loops: CDR1 LGHNT, CDR2 FRNRAP. Trimming took off 0 bases at V and 5 bases at J, with 2 bases between the two ends. This CDR3 has 13 amino acids. This CDR3 is CASGLVDNSPLHF. The CDR3 bases are TGTGCTAGTGGTTTGGTCGATAATTCACCCCTCCACTTT. The variable domain in full, with the rest retrieved from reference TRBV12-5 and TRBJ1-6, is DARVTQTPRHKVTEMGQEVTMRCQPILGHNTVFWYRQTMMQGLELLAYFRNRAPLDDSGMPKDRFSAEMPDATLATLKIQPSEPRDSAVYFCASGLVDNSPLHFGNGTRLTVT.

The chain employs TRBV18 and TRBJ2-2; possibly TRBD2 for D (5 bases). The CDR3 is 12 residues long. Looked up from germline, CDR1 is KGHSH and CDR2 is LQKENI. Trimming took off 5 bases at V and 7 bases at J, with 8 bases between the two ends. The CDR3 sequence is CASSARGGELFF. The CDR3 bases are TGTGCCAGCTCAGCTCGGGGCGGGGAGCTGTTTTTT.

The V and J genes are TRBV27 and TRBJ1-5, with D possibly matching TRBD1 (5 bases). This CDR3 contains 14 residues. Germline loops: CDR1 MNHEY, CDR2 SMNVEV (reference sequence). With 5 bases removed from V and 1 base from J, the gap between germline ends came to 9 bases. CDR3 residues: CASSLQGSNQPQHF. CDR3 nucleotide sequence: TGTGCCAGCAGTCTTCAGGGAAGCAATCAGCCCCAGCATTTT.

A few counts support this clone. The chain couples TRBV5-4 to TRBJ2-3, with 7 bases fitting TRBD2. The length of the CDR3 is 16 residues. Germline V gene sequence: CDR1 SGHNT, CDR2 YYREEE (reference sequence). J gave up 6 bases and V 2 bases, and 12 bases lay outside the gene matches. The CDR3 is CASSLSKREGYDTQYF. The CDR3 DNA reads TGTGCCAGCAGCTTAAGCAAGCGGGAAGGGTACGATACGCAGTATTTT.

As for this clone: The junction departs from germline at one end; a sequencing error may be responsible. The genes are TRBV28 and TRBJ2-7, with TRBD2 as a possible D gene (5 bases). This CDR3 is built from 11 residues. In germline, CDR1 is MDHEN, CDR2 SYDVKM. The CDR3 DNA follows: TGTGCCAGCTGCGGGCGCTCCCGCGTTAACTTC. Its translation is CASCGRSRVNF.

The chain uses TRBV2 and TRBJ2-6; TRBD1 matches 8 bases. In germline, CDR1 is SNHLY, CDR2 FYNNEI. Trimming at V came to 7 bases and at J to 1 base, leaving 6 bases not matched to a gene. The CDR3 sequence is 16 residues long. The CDR3 nucleotides are TGTGCCAGCAACCAACAGGGGGTATCTGGGGCCAACGTCCTGACTTTC. Its protein is CASNQQGVSGANVLTF.

CDR3 sequence (DNA): TGCGCCAGCAGCTTTGGTCCGGGTATCACCGGGGAGCTGTTTTTT. This codes for CASSFGPGITGELFF. This sequence joins TRBV5-1 and TRBJ2-2, with D hard to call. This CDR3 has 15 amino acids. CDR1 and CDR2 from the germline V gene are SGHRS and YFSETQ. V dropped 2 bases and J dropped 4 bases, with 12 bases sitting between them.

This chain links TRBV5-1 with TRBJ2-2, with D possibly TRBD1 on 5 matching bases. CDR1 and CDR2 (germline): SGHRS, YFSETQ. The V end was cut by 0 bases, the J end by 1 base, with 10 bases between. The CDR3 length is 16 residues. In DNA, the CDR3 is TGCGCCAGCAGCTTGGCCAACAGGTTGAACACCGGGGAGCTGTTTTTT. Its protein is CASSLANRLNTGELFF.

The chain joins TRBV29-1 to TRBJ1-5, with 12 bases lining up with TRBD1. Germline V lookup: CDR1 SQVTM, CDR2 ANQGSEA. The V segment lost 6 bases and the J segment 7 bases; nucleotides outside the gene matches: 13. CDR3 length: 16 residues. As DNA, the CDR3 is TGCAGCGTCACCTCTGCCGGGACAGGGGGCAGGCAGCCCCAGCATTTT. Translation: CSVTSAGTGGRQPQHF.

The chain uses TRBV5-1 and TRBJ2-2; D is possibly TRBD1 (5 bases). Germline CDR1 is SGHRS and CDR2 is YFSETQ. This CDR3 is 13 amino acids long. V lost 4 bases to trimming and J lost 6 bases, with 10 bases between them. CDR3 region: CASSHEGAGELFF. CDR3 DNA sequence: TGCGCCAGCAGCCACGAAGGGGCCGGGGAGCTGTTTTTT.

The genes are TRBV5-8 and TRBJ1-5; D is perhaps TRBD1 (5 bases). Germline V gives CDR1 SGHTS, CDR2 YDEGEE. V was trimmed by 4 bases and J by 6 bases, leaving 14 bases between them. This CDR3 spans 14 amino acids. CDR3 protein: CASSEGRGGQPQHF. As DNA, the CDR3 is TGTGCCAGCAGCGAGGGAAGGGGAGGTCAGCCCCAGCATTTT.

The chain uses TRBV19 and TRBJ2-6, with 14 bases matching TRBD2. CDR1 is LNHDA and CDR2 is SQIVND in the germline V gene (reference sequence). Losses at the gene ends were 5 bases for V and 0 bases for J; bases not matched to a gene: 3. The CDR3 extends over 18 amino acids. CDR3 protein: CASSPGLAGGSGANVLTF. Here the CDR3 DNA reads TGTGCCAGTAGTCCAGGACTAGCGGGAGGCTCTGGGGCCAACGTCCTGACTTTC.

The V and J genes are TRBV7-9 and TRBJ2-6; unclear D gene. V was pared by 3 bases and J by 0 bases, with 6 bases between. Per the germline V gene, CDR1 is SEHNR and CDR2 is FQNEAQ (reference sequence). The CDR3 runs to 15 residues. This CDR3 reads CASSLGTSGANVLTF. CDR3 bases: TGTGCCAGCAGCTTGGGCACCTCTGGGGCCAACGTCCTGACTTTC.

This clone was counted once. The rearrangement joins TRBV3-1 (or the pseudogene TRBV3-2) to TRBJ1-2; D gene uncertain. CDR1 is LGHDT, CDR2 YNNKEL, per germline (reference sequence). The CDR3 extends over 17 amino acids. V was cut by 4 bases and J by 3 bases, with 21 bases left in between. CDR3 protein: CASSLRTPATEHYGYTF. The CDR3 DNA reads TGTGCCAGCAGCCTAAGAACCCCGGCCACAGAGCACTATGGCTACACCTTC.

This clone has only a few counts. The rearrangement joins TRBV9 to TRBJ1-6; 9 positions agree with TRBD1. In germline, CDR1 is SGDLS, CDR2 YYNGEE. CDR3 length equals 13 residues. V dropped 5 bases and J dropped 8; count of bases not matched to a gene: 2. CDR3 region: CASRGQGDSPLHF. DNA for the CDR3: TGTGCCAGCAGGGGACAGGGTGATTCACCCCTCCACTTT.

V usage is TRBV11-2 and J usage is TRBJ2-6; no definite D call. The germline V gene has CDR1 SGHAT and CDR2 FQNNGV. The V and J ends lost 8 bases and 1 base respectively, with 12 bases between them. This CDR3 spans 15 amino acids. DNA for the CDR3: TGTGCCAGCTCAACGGTCGCATCTGGGGCCAACGTCCTGACTTTC. Protein product: CASSTVASGANVLTF.

The V gene is TRBV5-1, the J gene TRBJ2-4, with unresolved D. The CDR3 is 15 residues long. The germline CDR1 and CDR2 sequences are SGHRS and YFSETQ. The V end was cut by 4 bases, the J end by 2 bases, with 13 bases between. In nucleotides, the CDR3 is TGCGCCAGCAGCCCATCCTCAGGTCCCAAAAACATTCAGTACTTC. This translates into CASSPSSGPKNIQYF. Full variable domain (missing parts from reference TRBV5-1 and TRBJ2-4): KAGVTQTPRYLIKTRGQQVTLSCSPISGHRSVSWYQQTPGQGLQFLFEYFSETQRNKGNFPGRFSGRQFSNSRSEMNVSTLELGDSALYLCASSPSSGPKNIQYFGAGTRLSVL.

V is TRBV6-5 and J is TRBJ1-1; 7 nucleotides match TRBD1. This CDR3 comprises 14 residues. Germline V gene data show CDR1 as MNHEY and CDR2 as SVGAGI. J lost 2 bases, V lost 8 bases, and 8 bases had no gene match. CDR3 bases: TGTGCCAGCTCCCCAGGGGGATTTAACACTGAAGCTTTCTTT. Translating it yields CASSPGGFNTEAFF.

The chain links TRBV11-2 to TRBJ2-7; D uncertain. Germline lookup yields CDR1 SGHAT and CDR2 FQNNGV. CDR3 length: 14 residues. V lost 1 base to trimming and J lost 2 bases, with 9 bases between them. This CDR3 is CASSLVGRPYEQYF. The CDR3 DNA is TGTGCCAGCAGCTTAGTTGGGCGCCCCTACGAGCAGTACTTC.

V is TRBV9 and J is TRBJ2-2, with TRBD1 identical over 10 bases. Germline loops: CDR1 SGDLS, CDR2 YYNGEE. Trimming at V came to 4 bases and at J to 5 bases, leaving 5 bases not matched to a gene. The CDR3 sequence is 15 residues long. The CDR3 loop is CASSIRTGGTGELFF. The CDR3 DNA sequence: TGTGCCAGCAGCATACGGACAGGGGGGACCGGGGAGCTGTTTTTT.